The 8 T cell receptor beta chains in this list originate from one sample, sequenced in a study of T cell repertoires in cytomegalovirus infection. One entry per CDR3 protein results from TCRdb running MiXCR on the reads. The data show 200,000 to 300,000 distinct CDR3 sequences, approximately 13% seen once. The sequenced sample was PBMCs. Every receptor here comes from a human donor in good health (CMV status not recorded). Some clones in this sample may be carry-over from other donors' samples.

The chain combines TRBV25-1 with TRBJ1-4; tentative D call: TRBD1 (5 bases). The CDR3 loop spans 15 amino acids. V dropped 1 base and J dropped 5 bases, with 11 bases sitting between them. Germline V gene data show CDR1 as MGHDK and CDR2 as SYGVNS. The CDR3, as DNA: TGTGCCAGCAGTGAATCTGCAGGGAAAAATGAAAAACTGTTTTTT. Translating it yields CASSESAGKNEKLFF.

V is TRBV19 and J is TRBJ2-1, with TRBD2 matching over 11 bases. The J segment lost 4 bases and the V segment lost 5 bases, leaving 4 bases of the junction unmatched. Germline V gene sequence: CDR1 LNHDA, CDR2 SQIVND (reference sequence). The CDR3 runs to 15 residues. CDR3 bases: TGTGCCAGTAGTGAACTAGCGGGAGAGTACAATGAGCAGTTCTTC. Its protein is CASSELAGEYNEQFF.

The rearrangement uses TRBV6-6 and TRBJ2-5; 7 positions agree with TRBD2. Germline CDR1 MNHNY, CDR2 SVGAGI (reference sequence). The CDR3 is made up of 15 amino acids. The ends lost 5 bases at V and 4 bases at J; junction bases unmatched: 10. CDR3 coding DNA: TGTGCCAGCAGTCAGGGAGGGTACCAAGGAGAGACCCAGTACTTC. Its translation: CASSQGGYQGETQYF.

The chain carries TRBV28 and TRBJ2-5, with D perhaps TRBD1 or TRBD2 (5 bases each). Germline values: CDR1 MDHEN, CDR2 SYDVKM. This CDR3 has 15 residues. V lost 3 bases and J 5 bases, leaving 16 bases between the germline ends. The CDR3: CASSFRDAYSETQYF. The CDR3 region has the DNA TGTGCCAGCAGTTTCCGGGACGCCTACTCGGAGACCCAGTACTTC.

This clonotype was seen many times. The rearrangement uses TRBV7-9 and TRBJ1-2; D is undetermined. CDR1 SEHNR and CDR2 FQNEAQ come from the germline V gene (reference sequence). This CDR3 comprises 15 residues. With 2 bases removed from V and 9 bases from J, the gap between germline ends came to 19 bases. The CDR3 DNA follows: TGTGCCAGCAGCTTACGGGCCGGTAATTCTATGAGCTACACCTTC. Protein: CASSLRAGNSMSYTF.

This clonotype has a handful of counts. The V and J genes are TRBV29-1 and TRBJ2-5, with TRBD2 identical over 8 bases. Germline V gene sequence: CDR1 SQVTM, CDR2 ANQGSEA. The length of the CDR3 is 14 residues. V lost 1 base to trimming and J lost 5 bases; unmatched junction nucleotides: 6. CDR3 sequence reads: CSVEVAGGLETQYF. The CDR3 DNA sequence: TGCAGCGTTGAAGTGGCGGGGGGCCTTGAGACCCAGTACTTC.

This clonotype has just a few counts. J is TRBJ1-2 and V is TRBV6-5, with D perhaps matching TRBD1 (6 bases). Per germline, CDR1 MNHEY and CDR2 SVGAGI. The CDR3 sequence is 14 residues long. The V end lost 5 bases, the J end lost 4 bases, and 14 bases lay between the germline ends. DNA of the CDR3: TGTGCCAGCAGTCGCGTACAGGGAGGCTATGGCTACACCTTC. This gives the protein CASSRVQGGYGYTF.

There are many counts of this clonotype. This sequence joins TRBV28 and TRBJ1-6; 9 nucleotides match TRBD1. Germline CDR1 MDHEN, CDR2 SYDVKM. CDR3 size: 16 residues. V shed 3 bases and J 7 bases; nucleotides not matched to a gene: 7. CDR3: CASSLNGQGRNSPLHF. CDR3 nucleotides: TGTGCCAGCAGTTTGAACGGACAGGGGAGAAATTCACCCCTCCACTTT.